The 12 T cell receptor beta chains given below trace back to one sample, sequenced in a study of T-cell memory formation after mild COVID-19. TCRdb recomputed calls from the 5' RACE reads with MiXCR, one row per CDR3 protein. The sample has 140,000 or so distinct CDR3 sequences, about 19% seen once; the top ten hold under 2.5%. Sequenced sample: PBMCs or a T cell subset sorted from them (not recorded which). The receptor set was obtained from an adult woman who had mild COVID-19 (a few samples of this study predate the infection). Cell type and time point are not known.

The chain has TRBV18 and TRBJ1-1, with D maybe TRBD1 (5 bases). This CDR3 has 15 amino acids. The germline V and J ends were trimmed by 3 bases and 2 bases, with 13 bases remaining between them. Germline V gene data show CDR1 as KGHSH and CDR2 as LQKENI. The CDR3 here is CASSPDRQPNTEAFF. The CDR3 DNA reads as TGTGCCAGCTCACCGGACCGACAGCCTAACACTGAAGCTTTCTTT.

The rearrangement links TRBV14 to TRBJ1-1, with D unresolved. CDR1 and CDR2 from the germline V gene are SGHDN and FVKESK. This CDR3 comprises 16 residues. Trimming took 0 bases from V and 0 from J, leaving 11 bases between them. CDR3 sequence reads: CASSQDLPLLNTEAFF. CDR3 sequence (DNA): TGTGCCAGCAGCCAAGATTTGCCTCTTTTGAACACTGAAGCTTTCTTT.

The chain employs TRBV11-3 and TRBJ2-1, with D unresolved. Trimming shortened V by 5 bases and J by 7 bases, and 15 bases separated the two germline ends. The CDR3 covers 14 residues. CDR1 and CDR2 (germline): SGHNT, YENEEA. The CDR3 DNA reads TGTGCCAGCAGCGGTTCCTATTTGAGAAATGAGCAGTTCTTC. Translated, it gives CASSGSYLRNEQFF. Full variable domain (remainder filled in from reference TRBV11-3 and TRBJ2-1): EAGVVQSPRYKIIEKKQPVAFWCNPISGHNTLYWYLQNLGQGPELLIRYENEEAVDDSQLPKDRFSAERLKGVDSTLKIQPAELGDSAVYLCASSGSYLRNEQFFGPGTRLTVL.

This clonotype has ten or more counts. V usage is TRBV5-1 and J usage is TRBJ1-1, with D tentatively TRBD1 (5 bases). This CDR3 has 13 residues. The germline gives CDR1 SGHRS, CDR2 YFSETQ. Trimming took off 3 bases at V and 1 base at J, with 7 bases between the two ends. This chain's CDR3 is CASSSGQNTEAFF. The CDR3 nucleotides are TGCGCCAGCAGCTCAGGGCAGAACACTGAAGCTTTCTTT.

The chain joins TRBV6-5 to TRBJ1-2; TRBD1 matches at 10 bases. The V and J ends lost 4 bases and 5 bases, in that order; junction bases with no gene match: 1. This CDR3 spans 13 amino acids. Germline CDR1 and CDR2: MNHEY and SVGAGI. DNA of the CDR3: TGTGCCAGCAGTTGGACAGGGGGATATGGCTACACCTTC. Protein: CASSWTGGYGYTF.

This clonotype was found a few times. The chain joins TRBV20-1 to TRBJ2-7; the match to TRBD2 covers 10 bases. Losses at the gene ends were 4 bases for V and 3 bases for J; bases not matched to a gene: 3. The CDR3 length is 13 residues. Germline CDR1 and CDR2: DFQATT and SNEGSKA (reference sequence). The chain's CDR3 is CSATSGSFYEQYF. The CDR3 DNA follows: TGCAGTGCTACTAGCGGGAGTTTCTACGAGCAGTACTTC.

The V gene is TRBV6-6, the J gene TRBJ1-4; TRBD1 might be the D (6 bases). The CDR3 sequence is 14 residues long. Per the germline V gene, CDR1 is MNHNY and CDR2 is SVGAGI (reference sequence). The V end lost 8 bases, the J end lost 3 bases, and 13 bases lay between the germline ends. The CDR3 here is CASEQGWANEKLFF. CDR3 in DNA: TGTGCCAGCGAACAGGGTTGGGCTAATGAAAAACTGTTTTTT.

There are a few counts of this clonotype. The chain recombines TRBV14 with TRBJ2-7; D is undetermined. Germline-derived CDR1 and CDR2 are SGHDN and FVKESK. The CDR3 covers 15 residues. Trimming took 0 bases from V and 3 from J, leaving 12 bases between them. The CDR3 DNA sequence: TGTGCCAGCAGCCAAGAGGTTGTCACCGTCTACGAGCAGTACTTC. It is translated as CASSQEVVTVYEQYF.

The chain uses TRBV7-2 and TRBJ2-5; unclear D gene. CDR1 is SGHTA, CDR2 FQGNSA, per germline. CDR3 length: 16 residues. V was pared by 5 bases and J by 5 bases, with 21 bases between. CDR3 sequence reads: CASSPTAIGAIETQYF. CDR3 nucleotide sequence: TGTGCCAGCAGCCCAACGGCGATAGGCGCGATCGAGACCCAGTACTTC.

The DNA for the CDR3 is TGTGCCAGCAGCAGTCTGGACGGGGGGTACAATGAGCAGTTCTTC. Amino acids: CASSSLDGGYNEQFF. The chain is built from TRBV7-2 and TRBJ2-1, with TRBD2 matching over 7 bases. V lost 5 bases and J lost 4; bases outside the gene matches: 8. CDR3 length equals 15 residues. Germline loops: CDR1 SGHTA, CDR2 FQGNSA. Drawing the rest from reference TRBV7-2 and TRBJ2-1, the complete variable domain is GAGVSQSPSNKVTEKGKDVELRCDPISGHTALYWYRQSLGQGLEFLIYFQGNSAPDKSGLPSDRFSAERTGGSVSTLTIQRTQQEDSAVYLCASSSLDGGYNEQFFGPGTRLTVL.

This clonotype turned up a few times. The genes are TRBV6-2 or TRBV6-3 and TRBJ2-7; 7 bases match TRBD1. The CDR3 sequence is 14 residues long. V dropped 5 bases and J dropped 3; count of bases not matched to a gene: 7. The germline CDR1 and CDR2 sequences are MNHEY and SVGEGT. DNA of the CDR3: TGTGCCAGCAGTCGCCGGGACAGTCACTACGAGCAGTACTTC. Protein sequence: CASSRRDSHYEQYF.

The sample holds a few counts of this clonotype. The chain uses TRBV3-1 and TRBJ2-1, with 9 positions matching TRBD2. Unmatched junction bases numbered 6, after V lost 0 bases and J lost 15 bases. CDR3 size: 13 residues. The germline V gene encodes CDR1 LGHDT and CDR2 YNNKEL (reference sequence). The DNA for the CDR3 is TGTGCCAGCAGCCAAGACGCGGGGGGGAGCTGGTTCTTC. Translating gives CASSQDAGGSWFF.